The 2 T cell receptor beta chains below were found in one sample sequenced in a study of regulatory T cells in long-lasting Graves disease. Time point defined: newly diagnosed GD, antithyroid drugs for less than 3 months. Construction of the TCR library relied on RNA isolated from PBMCs. Arm-PCR of CDR3 regions and iRepertoire HTBI primers were the basis on which TCR beta libraries were built. MiXCR, run by TCRdb on the multiplex PCR reads, gives a single entry per CDR3 protein. Here the sample spans 420,000 or so distinct CDR3 sequences, over 15% being singletons. The sample also formed part of further work on T cells in Graves' hyperthyroidism and ophthalmopathy.

Here the sequenced sample was peripheral blood mononuclear cells (PBMCs), taken at new diagnosis, from a patient treated with antithyroid drugs. Source of these receptors: a woman under 30 with Graves disease.

The genes are TRBV5-5 and TRBJ2-3, with D unresolved. The CDR3 totals 16 residues. V lost 0 bases, J lost 2 bases, and 13 bases lay in between. Germline assignment: CDR1 SGHKS and CDR2 YYEKEE (reference sequence). DNA for the CDR3: TGTGCCAGCAGCTTGGTAATAGCCGGTTCCACAGATACGCAGTATTTT. Its protein product is CASSLVIAGSTDTQYF.

The CDR3 region is CSVEDRGFGGGEAGELFF. The CDR3 nucleotides read TGCAGCGTTGAAGATCGGGGTTTTGGGGGAGGGGAGGCCGGGGAGCTGTTTTTT. The chain links TRBV29-1 to TRBJ2-2; 7 nucleotides line up with TRBD2. Germline assignment: CDR1 SQVTM and CDR2 ANQGSEA. V lost 0 bases to trimming and J lost 6 bases; unmatched junction nucleotides: 16. The CDR3 runs 18 residues.